This is a list of T cell receptor beta chains from one sample in a study of T-cell reconstitution after alpha-beta-depleted transplantation in children. MiXCR, applied by TCRdb to the PCR reads, yields one record per CDR3 protein. The table includes some 220,000 distinct CDR3 sequences, 9.5% to 13% detected once. Sequencing was performed on PBMCs, taken before TCRalphabeta/CD19-depleted stem cell transplant. The origin of the receptors is a child less than two years old with acute myeloid leukemia, due to receive a stem cell transplant. Each CDR3 is given with its conserved first and last residue. The order of the fields is D gene, clone size, J gene, V gene, CDR3 protein, CDR3 DNA. A D gene is named only where the DNA matches it firmly. Clone sizes are given selectively: once, few, many, or a class where the clone is expanded.

d_call: -
clone_size: many
j_call: TRBJ2-6
v_call: TRBV29-1
cdr3_aa: CSALSGANVLTF
cdr3_nt: TGCAGCGCTCTCTCTGGGGCCAACGTCCTGACTTTC

d_call: -
clone_size: many
j_call: TRBJ2-7
v_call: TRBV5-1
cdr3_aa: CASSLWTVSYEQYF
cdr3_nt: TGCGCCAGCAGCTTGTGGACAGTTTCCTACGAGCAGTACTTC

d_call: TRBD1
clone_size: many
j_call: TRBJ1-6
v_call: TRBV23-1
cdr3_aa: CASSQSGTGEVYNSPLHF
cdr3_nt: TGCGCCAGCAGTCAATCGGGGACAGGGGAGGTTTATAATTCACCCCTCCACTTT

d_call: TRBD1
clone_size: -
j_call: TRBJ2-1
v_call: TRBV7-2
cdr3_aa: CASISGTGGLHEQFF
cdr3_nt: TGTGCCAGCATCTCCGGGACAGGGGGCTTGCATGAGCAGTTCTTC

d_call: -
clone_size: many
j_call: TRBJ1-3
v_call: TRBV19
cdr3_aa: CASTPPEGSFIGGANTIYF
cdr3_nt: TGTGCCAGTACCCCCCCCGAGGGCTCTTTCATAGGAGGGGCGAACACCATATATTTT

d_call: -
clone_size: -
j_call: TRBJ2-3
v_call: TRBV7-6
cdr3_aa: CTSSGPRGTDTQYF
cdr3_nt: TGTACCAGCAGCGGCCCCAGGGGCACAGATACGCAGTATTTT

d_call: -
clone_size: many
j_call: TRBJ2-3
v_call: TRBV7-9
cdr3_aa: CASSFSADTQYF
cdr3_nt: TGTGCCAGCAGTTTCTCGGCGGATACGCAGTATTTT

d_call: -
clone_size: many
j_call: TRBJ2-7
v_call: TRBV10-2
cdr3_aa: CASRDRRLGEQYF
cdr3_nt: TGCGCCAGCAGAGACAGGCGGTTGGGTGAGCAGTACTTC

d_call: TRBD1
clone_size: many
j_call: TRBJ1-1
v_call: TRBV5-1
cdr3_aa: CASSTTGGITEAFF
cdr3_nt: TGCGCCAGCAGCACGACAGGGGGTATCACTGAAGCTTTCTTT

d_call: -
clone_size: many
j_call: TRBJ2-1
v_call: TRBV12-3/TRBV12-4
cdr3_aa: CASSFLSGNEQFF
cdr3_nt: TGTGCCAGCAGTTTTCTATCGGGGAATGAGCAGTTCTTC

d_call: TRBD2
clone_size: -
j_call: TRBJ2-1
v_call: TRBV5-4
cdr3_aa: CASSFRLAEANEQFF
cdr3_nt: TGTGCCAGCAGCTTTAGACTAGCCGAGGCCAATGAGCAGTTCTTC

d_call: -
clone_size: many
j_call: TRBJ2-2
v_call: TRBV21-1
cdr3_aa: CASSKEGGELFF
cdr3_nt: TGTGCCAGCAGCAAAGAGGGTGGGGAGCTGTTTTTT

d_call: -
clone_size: many
j_call: TRBJ1-2
v_call: TRBV7-3
cdr3_aa: CASRPSGGLSYGYTF
cdr3_nt: TGTGCCAGCAGACCCTCGGGGGGCTTAAGCTATGGCTACACCTTC

d_call: -
clone_size: many
j_call: TRBJ1-1
v_call: TRBV6-5
cdr3_aa: CASSYSGGGNTEAFF
cdr3_nt: TGTGCCAGCAGTTACTCGGGGGGAGGGAACACTGAAGCTTTCTTT

d_call: TRBD2
clone_size: once
j_call: TRBJ2-3
v_call: TRBV6-1
cdr3_aa: CASSTRGGRYTQYF
cdr3_nt: TGTGCCAGCAGTACCCGGGGGGGCCGTTATACGCAGTATTTT

d_call: TRBD1
clone_size: many
j_call: TRBJ1-2
v_call: TRBV20-1
cdr3_aa: CSADRQGARPYGYTF
cdr3_nt: TGCAGTGCCGACCGACAGGGGGCCAGACCCTATGGCTACACCTTC

d_call: TRBD1
clone_size: many
j_call: TRBJ2-7
v_call: TRBV7-2
cdr3_aa: CASSRGGTGAYEQYF
cdr3_nt: TGTGCCAGCAGCCGAGGCGGGACAGGGGCCTACGAGCAGTACTTC

d_call: -
clone_size: many
j_call: TRBJ2-1
v_call: TRBV3-1
cdr3_aa: CASSQGQLYNEQFF
cdr3_nt: TGTGCCAGCAGCCAGGGACAACTTTACAATGAGCAGTTCTTC

d_call: -
clone_size: many
j_call: TRBJ1-1
v_call: TRBV6-1
cdr3_aa: CASSEVWGANTEAFF
cdr3_nt: TGTGCCAGCAGTGAAGTTTGGGGGGCAAACACTGAAGCCTTCTTT

d_call: TRBD1
clone_size: many
j_call: TRBJ1-2
v_call: TRBV7-6
cdr3_aa: CASSSYGDRVDGYTF
cdr3_nt: TGTGCCAGCAGCTCTTATGGGGACAGGGTTGATGGCTACACCTTC

d_call: TRBD2
clone_size: many
j_call: TRBJ2-1
v_call: TRBV11-2
cdr3_aa: CASSLVAGIYNEQFF
cdr3_nt: TGTGCCAGCAGTTTAGTAGCGGGAATTTACAATGAGCAGTTCTTC

d_call: TRBD2
clone_size: many
j_call: TRBJ2-7
v_call: TRBV4-2
cdr3_aa: CASSQDRTSSPEQYF
cdr3_nt: TGTGCCAGCAGCCAAGATCGGACTAGCAGCCCAGAGCAGTACTTC

d_call: -
clone_size: -
j_call: TRBJ2-5
v_call: TRBV12-3/TRBV12-4
cdr3_aa: CASSRGSETQYF
cdr3_nt: TGTGCCAGCAGTCGGGGTTCGGAGACCCAGTACTTC

d_call: -
clone_size: many
j_call: TRBJ2-5
v_call: TRBV30
cdr3_aa: CAGNGGGETQYF
cdr3_nt: TGTGCCGGCAATGGGGGTGGAGAGACCCAGTACTTC

d_call: -
clone_size: many
j_call: TRBJ2-3
v_call: TRBV10-3
cdr3_aa: CAISERVASTDTQYF
cdr3_nt: TGTGCCATCAGTGAAAGGGTCGCTAGCACAGATACGCAGTATTTT

d_call: TRBD1
clone_size: many
j_call: TRBJ1-3
v_call: TRBV12-3/TRBV12-4
cdr3_aa: CASRATGANTIYF
cdr3_nt: TGTGCCAGCAGAGCGACAGGGGCAAACACCATATATTTT

d_call: -
clone_size: many
j_call: TRBJ2-1
v_call: TRBV3-1
cdr3_aa: CASSPNPNEQFF
cdr3_nt: TGTGCCAGCAGCCCCAACCCCAATGAGCAGTTCTTC

d_call: -
clone_size: many
j_call: TRBJ2-3
v_call: TRBV6-5
cdr3_aa: CASSYSQAGDTQYF
cdr3_nt: TGTGCCAGCAGTTACTCGCAGGCAGGAGATACGCAGTATTTT

d_call: -
clone_size: many
j_call: TRBJ1-1
v_call: TRBV12-3/TRBV12-4
cdr3_aa: CASSFRSGGFGEAFF
cdr3_nt: TGTGCCAGCAGTTTTAGGTCGGGGGGCTTCGGTGAAGCTTTCTTT

d_call: -
clone_size: few
j_call: TRBJ1-1
v_call: TRBV5-1
cdr3_aa: CASSYRPENTEAFF
cdr3_nt: TGCGCCAGCAGCTACAGGCCTGAGAACACTGAAGCTTTCTTT

d_call: -
clone_size: -
j_call: TRBJ2-7
v_call: TRBV7-2
cdr3_aa: CASSLAPARGRDEQYF
cdr3_nt: TGTGCCAGCAGCTTAGCCCCGGCCCGGGGGCGGGACGAGCAGTACTTC